Only one count was recorded for the clone carrying this T cell receptor (beta chain). Its antigen is still unknown. The data are from a study of T cell responses to AZD1222 COVID-19 vaccine. Study-level points and caveats: Possibly, clonal diversity was underestimated; donors were largely white British and included more females. At baseline, just five or six AZD1222 recipients tested seropositive.

The CDR3 runs 14 residues. Trimming removed 7 bases from V and 0 bases from J, with 12 bases in between. Germline CDR1 and CDR2: LNHDA and SQIVND (reference sequence). The assay was immunoSEQ multiplex PCR, and TCRdb's table has in-frame clones only and misses some. The sample has approximately 180,000 clones, roughly 92% seen once. Material: peripheral blood, obtained on day 0 of AZD1222 vaccination. V and J are TRBV19 and TRBJ1-1; D is ambiguous. The sequence was obtained from an adult in good health. The chain's CDR3 is CASKVSQMNTEAFF. CDR3 DNA: TGTGCCAGTAAGGTTTCACAAATGAACACTGAAGCTTTCTTT.